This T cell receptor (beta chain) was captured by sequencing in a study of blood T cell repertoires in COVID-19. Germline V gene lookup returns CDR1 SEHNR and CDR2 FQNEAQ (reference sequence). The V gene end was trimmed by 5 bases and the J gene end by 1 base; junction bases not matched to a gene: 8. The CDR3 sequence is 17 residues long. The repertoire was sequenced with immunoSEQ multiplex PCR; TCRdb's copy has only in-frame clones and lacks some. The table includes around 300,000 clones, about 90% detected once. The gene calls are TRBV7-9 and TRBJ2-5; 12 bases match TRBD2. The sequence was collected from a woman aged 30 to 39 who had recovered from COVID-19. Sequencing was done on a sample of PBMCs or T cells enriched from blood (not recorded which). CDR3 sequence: CASSPRLAGAFQETQYF. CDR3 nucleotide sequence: TGTGCCAGCAGCCCTAGACTAGCGGGAGCGTTCCAAGAGACCCAGTACTTC. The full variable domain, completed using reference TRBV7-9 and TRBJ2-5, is DTGVSQNPRHKITKRGQNVTFRCDPISEHNRLYWYRQTLGQGPEFLTYFQNEAQLEKSRLLSDRFSAERPKGSFSTLEIQRTEQGDSAMYLCASSPRLAGAFQETQYFGPGTRLLVL.